This TCR beta chain was retrieved from a study of cytomegalovirus exposure and HLA in healthy donors. Study-level points and caveats: What TCR beta sequences reportedly achieved was accurate prediction of HLA-A and HLA-B alleles in most subjects. There were several of the most significant clusters that appeared linked to common viral pathogens in a later analysis.

CDR1 SEHNR and CDR2 FQNEAQ come from the germline V gene (reference sequence). This CDR3 has 13 residues. V gave up 6 bases and J gave up 2 bases, with 10 bases separating them. Details on this clone: Its antigen is unidentified.

Primers for the PCR totalled 60 Vbeta and 13 Jbeta. Profiling relied on immunoSEQ multiplex PCR, and the TCRdb table lists in-frame clones only, not all of them. The sample lists approximately 190,000 clones, around 84% occurring once. Donors consisted of healthy bone marrow donors. What was sequenced was PBMCs. The clonotype was recovered from a woman aged 45-65 years in good health and CMV-seropositive. The chain employs TRBV7-9 and TRBJ2-5; D is uncertain. The CDR3 protein is CASRPEVQETQYF. CDR3 DNA sequence: TGTGCCAGCAGACCCGAGGTACAAGAGACCCAGTACTTC.